This TCR beta chain was found in a study of CD8 T cells in ankylosing spondylitis. TCRdb passed the 5' RACE reads through MiXCR, listing each CDR3 protein once. Among about 96,000 distinct CDR3 sequences listed, around 25% were seen once. Worth noting for this clonotype: One junction end disagrees with the germline gene, perhaps due to a read error.

Germline V gives CDR1 SEHNR, CDR2 FQNEAQ (reference sequence). The CDR3 covers 15 residues. This receptor was identified in a male donor with ankylosing spondylitis or in good health (not recorded which). The chain uses TRBV7-9 and TRBJ2-3, with TRBD2 matching 7 bases. Material for sequencing was blood, either unsorted or a sorted T cell fraction (not recorded which). CDR3 DNA: TGTGCCAGCGTCCTTCTAGCGGAAACCTTGGGTACGCAATATTTT. Translation gives CASVLLAETLGTQYF.